Below, 23 T cell receptor beta chains from the same sample are listed, as sequenced in a study of T cells in Graves' hyperthyroidism and ophthalmopathy. The investigators amplified TCR beta CDR3 regions from RNA transcripts. The HTBI primer set drove a first-round RT-PCR of the TCR CDR3. TCRdb re-analysed the multiplex PCR reads in MiXCR, keeping a single row per CDR3 protein. Of 530,000 or so distinct CDR3 sequences detected, 17% appear once; the ten largest clones hold 15% to 20%. Sequenced sample: blood. These receptors all stem from a young woman with Graves' ophthalmopathy.

There are many counts of this clonotype. The chain carries TRBV6-6 and TRBJ2-3; D may be TRBD1 (6 bases). The CDR3 contains 16 residues. Germline V gene data show CDR1 as MNHNY and CDR2 as SVGAGI (reference sequence). V was cut by 0 bases and J by 1 base, with 11 bases left in between. The CDR3 is CASSYSVNRGTDTQYF. CDR3 coding DNA: TGTGCCAGCAGTTACTCGGTCAACAGGGGCACAGATACGCAGTATTTT.

This chain joins TRBV29-1 and TRBJ2-3; 8 positions agree with TRBD1. CDR1 is SQVTM, CDR2 ANQGSEA, per germline. The V segment lost 6 bases and the J segment 0 bases; nucleotides outside the gene matches: 8. The CDR3 covers 15 residues. The CDR3 loop reads CSVQTGAFSTDTQYF. The CDR3 DNA is TGCAGCGTCCAGACAGGGGCTTTTAGCACAGATACGCAGTATTTT.

This clonotype showed up just a few times. This chain joins TRBV6-1 and TRBJ1-5; no clear D gene. The CDR3 consists of 12 residues. Germline-derived CDR1 and CDR2 are MNHNS and SASEGT. The ends were cut back, 2 bases at V and 7 bases at J, with 6 bases in the middle. The CDR3 region is CASSESSQPQHF. The CDR3 bases are TGTGCCAGCAGTGAATCAAGCCAGCCCCAGCATTTT.

This clonotype was found many times. The chain is built from TRBV11-2 and TRBJ2-1; TRBD2 is a possible D gene (5 bases). The V end lost 3 bases, the J end lost 5 bases, and 14 bases lay between the germline ends. The V gene's germline CDR1 is SGHAT and CDR2 FQNNGV. The CDR3 consists of 15 residues. The CDR3 sequence is CASSFTGRINNEQFF. The CDR3 DNA follows: TGTGCCAGCAGCTTCACGGGGAGAATCAACAATGAGCAGTTCTTC.

This CDR3 is CASSMRGGASADTQYF. Written as DNA, the CDR3 is TGTGCCAGCAGCATGAGGGGGGGCGCATCGGCAGATACGCAGTATTTT. The chain is built from TRBV5-4 and TRBJ2-3; TRBD2 is a possible D gene (7 bases). The germline V gene has CDR1 SGHNT and CDR2 YYREEE (reference sequence). The CDR3 sequence is 16 residues long. With 4 bases removed from V and 4 bases from J, the gap between germline ends came to 19 bases.

This clonotype was observed at least ten times. V usage is TRBV12-3 or TRBV12-4 and J usage is TRBJ1-5, with 7 bases aligning to TRBD1. The CDR3 totals 15 residues. V was clipped by 6 bases and J by 2 bases; unmatched bases: 7. The CDR3 DNA sequence: TGTGCCAGCAGGGGGACAGCCGATGGCAATCAGCCCCAGCATTTT. This translates into CASRGTADGNQPQHF.

As regards this clonotype: A much larger clone differs by one base, so this may be a read error. The genes are TRBV11-2 and TRBJ2-7; the match to TRBD2 covers 9 bases. This CDR3 contains 15 residues. CDR1 and CDR2 (germline): SGHAT, FQNNGV. CDR3: CASSFAGGMPYGQYF. The CDR3 nucleotides read TGTGCCAGCAGCTTCGCGGGGGGGATGCCCTACGGGCAGTACTTC.

This clonotype was seen only a few times. The CDR3, as DNA: TGTGCCAGTGAAAGCGGGAGGGGCCGTGGGGAGCAGTACTTC. Translating gives CASESGRGRGEQYF. The V gene is TRBV6-1, the J gene TRBJ2-7; 10 bases fit TRBD2. Germline CDR1 reads MNHNS; CDR2 reads SASEGT. The V and J ends lost 9 bases and 7 bases, in that order; junction bases with no gene match: 12. The CDR3 sequence is 14 residues long.

This clonotype was counted many times. The genes are TRBV13 and TRBJ1-6, with 9 bases aligning to TRBD1. V shed 5 bases, J shed 9 bases, and the junction held 2 bases outside the gene matches. In germline, CDR1 is PRHDT, CDR2 FYEKMQ (reference sequence). The CDR3 spans 13 residues. The CDR3 loop is CASSPGQGSPLHF. DNA for the CDR3: TGTGCCAGCAGCCCGGGACAGGGTTCACCCCTCCACTTT.

This chain joins TRBV9 and TRBJ1-3; D is uncertain. CDR1 and CDR2 (germline): SGDLS, YYNGEE. The V end lost 3 bases, the J end lost 3 bases, and 16 bases lay between the germline ends. This CDR3 is 16 amino acids long. CDR3 bases: TGTGCCAGCAGCGAGGACTTGGGAGGGAGTGGAAACACCATATATTTT. Protein: CASSEDLGGSGNTIYF.

Many counts were recorded for this clonotype. The chain recombines TRBV27 with TRBJ1-5, with TRBD1 as a possible D gene (5 bases). The CDR3 is 17 amino acids. Trimming took 5 bases from V and 3 from J, leaving 20 bases between them. The V gene's germline CDR1 is MNHEY and CDR2 SMNVEV (reference sequence). The CDR3 nucleotides read TGTGCCAGCAGTCCGATCCGGGACCCATCTCCCAATCAGCCCCAGCATTTT. Translated: CASSPIRDPSPNQPQHF.

The chain carries TRBV28 and TRBJ1-4, with D uncertain. Germline V gene sequence: CDR1 MDHEN, CDR2 SYDVKM. This CDR3 has 16 residues. Trimming shortened V by 6 bases and J by 3 bases, and 17 bases separated the two germline ends. The DNA for the CDR3 is TGTGCCAGCAGCCTGTGGGTTTTAAAGTCTAATGAAAAACTGTTTTTT. Encoded protein: CASSLWVLKSNEKLFF.

This clonotype was seen a handful of times. This chain's CDR3 is CASSLPPARFGTEAFF. DNA of the CDR3: TGTGCCAGCAGTTTACCCCCTGCCAGGTTTGGTACTGAAGCTTTCTTT. This rearrangement joins TRBV28 to TRBJ1-1; D remains unclear. CDR3 length: 16 residues. V gave up 2 bases and J gave up 5 bases, with 18 bases separating them. Germline CDR1 is MDHEN and CDR2 is SYDVKM.

This clonotype was observed a handful of times. The chain employs TRBV6-1 and TRBJ2-4; 7 positions match TRBD1. The CDR3 is made up of 15 amino acids. Germline V lookup: CDR1 MNHNS, CDR2 SASEGT. The V segment lost 3 bases and the J segment 6 bases; nucleotides outside the gene matches: 8. The chain's CDR3 is CASSEGRGQGNIQYF. CDR3 in DNA: TGTGCCAGCAGTGAGGGTAGGGGGCAGGGAAACATTCAGTACTTC.

This clonotype has a handful of counts. This chain connects TRBV14 to TRBJ2-7; D is unresolved. Germline assignment: CDR1 SGHDN and CDR2 FVKESK. The CDR3 covers 15 residues. The V end was cut by 5 bases, the J end by 2 bases, with 16 bases between. In nucleotides, the CDR3 is TGTGCCAGCAGCATCGGGTTGAGTAACGCCTACGAGCAGTACTTC. Amino acid sequence: CASSIGLSNAYEQYF. Drawing the rest from reference TRBV14 and TRBJ2-7, the complete variable domain is EAGVTQFPSHSVIEKGQTVTLRCDPISGHDNLYWYRRVMGKEIKFLLHFVKESKQDESGMPNNRFLAERTGGTYSTLKVQPAELEDSGVYFCASSIGLSNAYEQYFGPGTRLTVT.

This clonotype was found a few times. This chain joins TRBV12-3 or TRBV12-4 and TRBJ2-3; 8 nucleotides line up with TRBD1. CDR3 length: 17 residues. Trimming took 2 bases from V and 0 from J; bases not matched to a gene: 7. The CDR3 sequence is CASSLIPGQESTDTQYF. The CDR3 DNA reads as TGTGCCAGCAGTTTAATTCCGGGACAGGAAAGCACAGATACGCAGTATTTT.

This clonotype was seen ten or more times. This chain joins TRBV12-3 or TRBV12-4 and TRBJ2-7, with 8 nucleotides matching TRBD1. The CDR3 sequence is 13 residues long. The junction had 7 bases not matched to a gene; V was cut back by 7 bases and J by 5 bases. The CDR3 region is CASTTGGRNEQYF. CDR3 coding DNA: TGTGCCAGCACAACAGGGGGGCGAAACGAGCAGTACTTC.

The chain couples TRBV7-8 to TRBJ1-2; 8 bases fit TRBD1. V shed 4 bases, J shed 0 bases, and the junction held 7 bases outside the gene matches. Per germline, CDR1 SGHVS and CDR2 FQNEAQ. The CDR3 loop spans 16 amino acids. The chain's CDR3 is CASSSRDRPSNYGYTF. CDR3 DNA sequence: TGTGCCAGCAGCTCCCGGGACAGGCCTTCTAACTATGGCTACACCTTC.

The CDR3, as DNA: TGTGCCAGCAGCGTTCAGGGGGCGCTTTACTATGGCTACACCTTC. This gives the protein CASSVQGALYYGYTF. The rearrangement joins TRBV9 to TRBJ1-2; TRBD1 agrees at 8 bases. Germline values: CDR1 SGDLS, CDR2 YYNGEE. The V gene end was trimmed by 2 bases and the J gene end by 3 bases; junction bases not matched to a gene: 6. This CDR3 contains 15 residues.

This clonotype has just a few counts. CDR3 DNA: TGTGCCAGCAGCCATCGGGACTCCCCCTCCGAGCAGTACTTC. Its protein is CASSHRDSPSEQYF. This chain joins TRBV3-1 and TRBJ2-7; D is perhaps TRBD2 (6 bases). The CDR3 contains 14 residues. V was shortened by 3 bases and J by 6 bases, with 15 bases between the two germline ends. The germline gives CDR1 LGHDT, CDR2 YNNKEL (reference sequence).

The rearrangement uses TRBV20-1 and TRBJ2-1, with 7 nucleotides matching TRBD2. In germline, CDR1 is DFQATT, CDR2 SNEGSKA (reference sequence). The CDR3 consists of 13 residues. With V trimmed by 3 bases and J by 6 bases, 5 bases remained unmatched. The CDR3 here is CSASQASGNEQFF. CDR3 nucleotides: TGCAGTGCTAGCCAGGCTAGCGGCAATGAGCAGTTCTTC.

This clonotype was counted many times. The chain recombines TRBV10-3 with TRBJ2-1; 9 positions match TRBD1. Germline values: CDR1 ENHRY, CDR2 SYGVKD. The CDR3 sequence is 13 residues long. V lost 10 bases to trimming and J lost 6 bases; unmatched junction nucleotides: 7. The CDR3 DNA reads as TGTGCCACCGCGGGACAGGGTCCCAATGAGCAGTTCTTC. Amino acid sequence: CATAGQGPNEQFF.

The chain links TRBV30 to TRBJ2-5, with 8 bases identical to TRBD2. The germline V gene has CDR1 GTSNPN and CDR2 SVGIG (reference sequence). V was pared by 1 base and J by 5 bases, with 12 bases of the junction left unmatched. This CDR3 is built from 16 residues. The CDR3 spells CAWSGPREPGGETQYF. The DNA for the CDR3 is TGTGCCTGGAGTGGTCCTAGGGAGCCGGGGGGGGAGACCCAGTACTTC.